This entry lists 3 T cell receptor beta chains sequenced from one sample in a study of response to subunit inactivated influenza vaccine. Via MiXCR, TCRdb re-called the RT-PCR reads, giving one row per CDR3 protein. The table lists 500,000 to 600,000 distinct CDR3 sequences, 13% to 15% of them singletons. The specimen was PBMCs from blood, collected approximately 13 days after vaccination. All receptors come from a man aged 45-65 years who received an inactivated influenza vaccine.

The CDR3 DNA reads TGTGCCAGCAGCCCTGAGACAGTTCGCACCGGGGAGCTGTTTTTT. Amino acid sequence: CASSPETVRTGELFF. V gene TRBV4-2 combines with J gene TRBJ2-2, with D tentatively TRBD1 (5 bases). V lost 4 bases and J lost 4, with 13 bases in between. CDR1 is LGHNA, CDR2 YNFKEQ, per germline. CDR3 size: 15 residues.

The rearrangement joins TRBV4-1 to TRBJ2-3; D is ambiguous. Germline V lookup: CDR1 MGHRA, CDR2 YSYEKL. This CDR3 is 12 amino acids long. With 3 bases removed from V and 5 bases from J, the gap between germline ends came to 6 bases. CDR3 sequence (DNA): TGCGCCAGCAGCCAGCCGGTAGATACGCAGTATTTT. As protein: CASSQPVDTQYF.

This clonotype was seen only a few times. This chain connects TRBV6-2 or TRBV6-3 to TRBJ2-3; 7 nucleotides align to TRBD2. The V and J ends lost 4 bases and 2 bases, in that order; junction bases with no gene match: 9. CDR3 length: 16 amino acids. The germline gives CDR1 MNHEY, CDR2 SVGEGT. The CDR3 DNA reads TGTGCCAGCAGTTCTCTAGCGGAGTGGCTCACAGATACGCAGTATTTT. Its protein product is CASSSLAEWLTDTQYF.